The present TCR beta chain was sequenced within a study of blood T cell repertoires in COVID-19. Overall study context: Sources were T cells, B-cell-depleted T cells, or PBMCs; the material itself was cDNA or gDNA.

Germline V gives CDR1 PRHDT, CDR2 FYEKMQ (reference sequence). The J segment lost 1 base and the V segment lost 4 bases, leaving 5 bases of the junction unmatched. The length of the CDR3 is 16 residues. Generated by immunoSEQ multiplex PCR, the TCRdb table keeps only in-frame clones and is missing some. The sample yields roughly 150,000 clones, approximately 90% seen once. This receptor was identified in a woman aged 40 to 55 with acute or convalescent COVID-19. Material: peripheral blood. This chain uses TRBV13 with TRBJ2-3; 10 nucleotides line up with TRBD2. Here the CDR3 reads CASSSVLAGGTDTQYF. The CDR3 DNA reads as TGTGCCAGCAGCTCCGTTCTAGCGGGGGGCACAGATACGCAGTATTTT.